The T cell receptor beta chain under discussion was sequenced for a study of blood T cell repertoires in COVID-19. About the research overall: From T cells, B-cell-depleted T cells, or PBMCs came the material, which was cDNA or gDNA.

In the original workflow: By means of reference gene primer amplification, nucleated cell counts were estimated. Assay used: immunoSEQ multiplex PCR; TCRdb lists only in-frame clones, some missing. Clone size and the V and J calls come from that table; the DNA yielded D and trimming. The repertoire holds 200,000 to 250,000 clones, roughly 79% seen once, with around 1.9% in the top ten. V was trimmed by 7 bases and J by 4 bases, leaving 8 bases between them. Germline lookup yields CDR1 DFQATT and CDR2 SNEGSKA (reference sequence). The CDR3 has 11 residues. The chain uses TRBV20-1 and TRBJ2-1; no reliable D call. The sample comprised peripheral blood. This TCR was sampled from a woman older than 75 with acute or convalescent COVID-19. The CDR3 protein is CSVVEYNEQFF. The CDR3 bases are TGCAGTGTCGTAGAGTACAATGAGCAGTTCTTC.